These 31 T cell receptor beta chains originate from one sample sequenced in a study of T cell repertoires in cytomegalovirus infection. MiXCR, applied by TCRdb to the reads, yields one record per CDR3 protein. The table lists about 770,000 distinct CDR3 sequences, 25% to 30% of them singletons. Their cognate antigens are unknown. Sequencing used cultured CD8+ T cells from PBMCs, obtained from culture after CMV antigen stimulation. The receptors here all came from a human donor in good health (CMV status not recorded). Some clones in this sample may be carry-over from other donors' samples.

CDR3 nucleotide sequence: TGTGCCACCAGTGATTTACTTAGGAATGGTCACATGAACACTGAAGCTTTCTTT. This gives the protein CATSDLLRNGHMNTEAFF. The rearrangement joins TRBV24-1 to TRBJ1-1, with D hard to call. The ends were cut back, 1 base at V and 0 bases at J, with 17 bases in the middle. The CDR3 length is 18 residues. CDR1 and CDR2 from the germline V gene are KGHDR and SFDVKD.

This clonotype was seen a few times. The chain couples TRBV6-1 to TRBJ1-1; no clear D. The CDR3 totals 15 residues. Deletions cut 7 bases from V and 0 bases from J, with 15 bases between. The germline gives CDR1 MNHNS, CDR2 SASEGT. The CDR3 DNA reads TGTGCCAGCATCAACTCCCGATCTATGAACACTGAAGCTTTCTTT. As protein: CASINSRSMNTEAFF.

The chain is built from TRBV7-2 and TRBJ2-7; tentatively, D is TRBD1 or TRBD2 (5 bases each). CDR3 size: 15 residues. Per germline, CDR1 SGHTA and CDR2 FQGNSA. The V and J ends lost 2 bases and 9 bases respectively, with 20 bases between them. In nucleotides, the CDR3 is TGTGCCAGCAGCTTAAACCGGGACGGACGGCTTGGGCAGTACTTC. Protein: CASSLNRDGRLGQYF. The full variable domain, its missing parts supplied by reference TRBV7-2 and TRBJ2-7, is GAGVSQSPSNKVTEKGKDVELRCDPISGHTALYWYRQSLGQGLEFLIYFQGNSAPDKSGLPSDRFSAERTGGSVSTLTIQRTQQEDSAVYLCASSLNRDGRLGQYFGPGTRLTVT.

This clonotype was recorded only once. The chain uses TRBV7-9 and TRBJ1-2, with TRBD1 matching over 7 bases. The J segment lost 3 bases and the V segment lost 3 bases, leaving 7 bases of the junction unmatched. Per germline, CDR1 SEHNR and CDR2 FQNEAQ (reference sequence). The CDR3 sequence is 15 residues long. This CDR3 reads CASSLSGQRDYGYTF. CDR3 nucleotides: TGTGCCAGCAGCTTGTCGGGACAGCGGGACTATGGCTACACCTTC.

Concerning this clonotype: At one of its ends the junction is not consistent with the germline gene, which may arise from a read error. The chain links TRBV27 to TRBJ2-7; D not resolved. This CDR3 is built from 14 residues. Germline loops: CDR1 MNHEY, CDR2 SMNVEV (reference sequence). CDR3 region: CANSPDRWTYEQYF. The CDR3 region has the DNA TGTGCCAACAGTCCCGATAGGTGGACCTACGAGCAGTACTTC.

Ten or more counts support this clonotype. The chain links TRBV7-2 to TRBJ2-5, with D possibly being TRBD1 or TRBD2 (5 bases each). CDR1 SGHTA and CDR2 FQGNSA come from the germline V gene. V gave up 4 bases and J gave up 4 bases, with 25 bases separating them. The CDR3 has 18 residues. As DNA, the CDR3 is TGTGCCAGCAGCTCGTCTTCATTGGGGGTGGCACTGGGAGAGACCCAGTACTTC. It yields the protein CASSSSSLGVALGETQYF.

The chain recombines TRBV27 with TRBJ2-1; 9 nucleotides agree with TRBD2. J was trimmed by 8 bases and V by 0 bases; bases with no gene match: 5. The CDR3 contains 15 residues. CDR1 is MNHEY, CDR2 SMNVEV, per germline (reference sequence). This CDR3 is CASSLSRGGADEQFF. In DNA form, the CDR3 reads TGTGCCAGCAGTTTATCACGCGGGGGGGCAGATGAGCAGTTCTTC.

The CDR3 DNA reads TGTGCCAGCAGGGGGGAAAAAACCAACTATGGCTACACCTTC. Translation gives CASRGEKTNYGYTF. The chain couples TRBV12-3 or TRBV12-4 to TRBJ1-2; D may be TRBD1 (5 bases). Trimming shortened V by 6 bases and J by 2 bases, and 13 bases separated the two germline ends. CDR3 size: 14 residues.

V gene TRBV27 combines with J gene TRBJ1-4; D is undetermined. CDR1 is MNHEY, CDR2 SMNVEV, per germline (reference sequence). V was clipped by 7 bases and J by 7 bases, with 28 bases between them. The CDR3 consists of 18 residues. CDR3 sequence: CASMHTFSVGLASEKLFF. The CDR3 bases are TGTGCCAGCATGCACACCTTCTCGGTCGGGTTGGCGTCTGAAAAACTGTTTTTT.

This clonotype was seen only once. The junction differs from germline at one of its ends, possibly a read error. This rearrangement joins TRBV6-8 to TRBJ2-1; D is undetermined. Germline V gives CDR1 MNHGY, CDR2 SAAAGT. The CDR3 loop spans 15 amino acids. CDR3 in amino acids: CASSYSGNAYTEQFF. CDR3 DNA: TGTGCCAGCAGTTACTCTGGAAACGCCTACACTGAGCAGTTCTTC.

This clonotype was detected a few times. The rearrangement links TRBV12-3 or TRBV12-4 to TRBJ2-7; 9 positions agree with TRBD2. The CDR3 sequence is 14 residues long. With V trimmed by 4 bases and J by 5 bases, 6 bases remained unmatched. The CDR3 nucleotides read TGTGCCAGCAGTTCGACTAGCGGACCGAACGAGCAGTACTTC. Encoded protein: CASSSTSGPNEQYF.

This clonotype was recorded a few times. The rearrangement uses TRBV4-3 and TRBJ1-3; tentatively, D is TRBD1 (5 bases). The germline V gene has CDR1 LGHNA and CDR2 YSLEER. V was pared by 2 bases and J by 0 bases, with 8 bases between. The CDR3 sequence is 15 residues long. The CDR3 nucleotides read TGCGCCAGCAGCCAACGGGGGGGCTCTGGAAACACCATATATTTT. Translation gives CASSQRGGSGNTIYF.

J is TRBJ1-2 and V is TRBV23-1; the D gene is possibly TRBD1 (5 bases). TRBV23-1 carries the ORF label, with uncertain function. Trimming stripped 5 bases from V and 8 bases from J, with 15 bases between. CDR3 length equals 13 residues. DNA of the CDR3: TGCGCCAGCAGTTGGACGGGACTCTGCGGCTACACCTTC. Amino acid sequence: CASSWTGLCGYTF.

J is TRBJ1-5 and V is TRBV19; tentatively, D is TRBD1 (5 bases). V dropped 5 bases and J dropped 7 bases, with 18 bases sitting between them. Germline lookup yields CDR1 LNHDA and CDR2 SQIVND (reference sequence). The CDR3 is 15 amino acids. The CDR3 reads CASSPLYQGGQPQHF. The CDR3 DNA reads TGTGCCAGTAGTCCTCTTTATCAGGGAGGACAGCCCCAGCATTTT.

This clonotype was counted between two and nine times. The V and J genes are TRBV7-6 and TRBJ1-6, with D tentatively TRBD1 (5 bases). The CDR3 has 17 residues. Germline lookup yields CDR1 SGHVS and CDR2 FNYEAQ. Trimming removed 0 bases at V and 7 bases at J, with 16 bases between. The CDR3 DNA is TGTGCCAGCAGCTTAGCGCGGGAAGGCAGGGCGAATTCACCCCTCCACTTT. Protein sequence: CASSLAREGRANSPLHF.

The genes are TRBV19 and TRBJ2-1, with 7 positions matching TRBD2. The CDR3 runs 18 residues. Germline CDR1 and CDR2: LNHDA and SQIVND (reference sequence). After removal of 1 base from V and 8 bases from J, the junction contained 17 bases not matched to a gene. CDR3 in amino acids: CASSIAPRAGPKGDEQFF. CDR3 nucleotide sequence: TGTGCCAGTAGTATAGCGCCCCGAGCGGGGCCTAAGGGAGATGAGCAGTTCTTC.

The rearrangement joins TRBV12-3 or TRBV12-4 to TRBJ1-4; D uncertain. This CDR3 contains 14 residues. Between the trimmed V and J ends, which lost 1 base and 5 bases, there was a span of 8 bases. CDR3 sequence: CASSLGTYNEKLFF. CDR3 coding DNA: TGTGCCAGCAGTTTAGGGACCTACAATGAAAAACTGTTTTTT.

Written as DNA, the CDR3 is TGTGCCAGTCGTTGGGAGCGGGGTTTCGGGGAGCTGTTTTTT. Its protein product is CASRWERGFGELFF. The chain combines TRBV28 with TRBJ2-2; TRBD2 agrees at 7 bases. Looked up from germline, CDR1 is MDHEN and CDR2 is SYDVKM. The CDR3 has 14 amino acids. V dropped 9 bases and J dropped 7; count of bases not matched to a gene: 11.

The genes are TRBV3-1 and TRBJ2-5, with 9 bases aligning to TRBD1. The length of the CDR3 is 14 residues. V was pared by 4 bases and J by 5 bases, with 5 bases of the junction left unmatched. Germline values: CDR1 LGHDT, CDR2 YNNKEL (reference sequence). CDR3 loop: CASSRHRGQETQYF. CDR3 coding DNA: TGTGCCAGCAGCCGGCACAGGGGGCAGGAGACCCAGTACTTC.

The genes are TRBV7-9 and TRBJ1-2; 10 bases are shared with TRBD1. Per germline, CDR1 SEHNR and CDR2 FQNEAQ (reference sequence). V lost 5 bases, J lost 3 bases, and 9 bases stayed unmatched. The CDR3 contains 16 residues. CDR3 residues: CASSQGQGSEDYGYTF. The CDR3 DNA is TGTGCCAGCAGCCAGGGACAGGGGAGTGAGGACTATGGCTACACCTTC.

V usage is TRBV2 and J usage is TRBJ1-1; 7 bases map to TRBD1. Looked up from germline, CDR1 is SNHLY and CDR2 is FYNNEI. V shed 3 bases, J shed 5 bases, and the junction held 15 bases outside the gene matches. The CDR3 is 17 amino acids. Here the CDR3 DNA reads TGTGCCAGCAGTGACCCATCAAGGGACAGTGGGGGGACTGAAGCTTTCTTT. It codes for CASSDPSRDSGGTEAFF. The full variable domain, completed using reference TRBV2 and TRBJ1-1, is EPEVTQTPSHQVTQMGQEVILRCVPISNHLYFYWYRQILGQKVEFLVSFYNNEISEKSEIFDDQFSVERPDGSNFTLKIRSTKLEDSAMYFCASSDPSRDSGGTEAFFGQGTRLTVV.

The chain joins TRBV6-1 to TRBJ1-4; D is possibly TRBD1 (6 bases). This CDR3 comprises 16 residues. Germline CDR1 reads MNHNS; CDR2 reads SASEGT. With 4 bases removed from V and 8 bases from J, the gap between germline ends came to 20 bases. The CDR3 loop is CASSALRRGREEKLFF. The CDR3 DNA reads TGTGCCAGCAGTGCCCTCCGTCGGGGGCGAGAGGAAAAACTGTTTTTT.

In its sample, this clonotype was seen a few times. Written as DNA, the CDR3 is TGTGCCAGCAGCCCCAGGGTGGGGACAGATACGCAGTATTTT. Its protein product is CASSPRVGTDTQYF. The V and J genes are TRBV7-6 and TRBJ2-3, with a weak D call TRBD1 (5 bases). Between the trimmed V and J ends, which lost 5 bases and 3 bases, there was a span of 12 bases. Germline CDR1 SGHVS, CDR2 FNYEAQ. The CDR3 contains 14 residues.

V usage is TRBV4-2 and J usage is TRBJ2-7; 9 bases fit TRBD1. V was clipped by 2 bases and J by 6 bases; unmatched bases: 5. The CDR3 totals 14 residues. Germline V gene lookup returns CDR1 LGHNA and CDR2 YNFKEQ. CDR3 bases: TGTGCCAGCAGCCAAACTCTGACAGGGGGCGAGCAGTACGTC. Its translation: CASSQTLTGGEQYV.

This clonotype was detected a few times. The V gene is TRBV27, the J gene TRBJ2-1; 12 nucleotides align to TRBD2. This CDR3 has 15 amino acids. The germline gives CDR1 MNHEY, CDR2 SMNVEV (reference sequence). J lost 14 bases, V lost 3 bases, and 11 bases had no gene match. The chain's CDR3 is CASSFAPVLAGGKFF. The CDR3 bases are TGTGCCAGCAGTTTCGCCCCTGTCCTAGCGGGGGGGAAGTTCTTC.

This clonotype has just a few counts. The CDR3 here is CASSYRRGGYNEQFF. CDR3 sequence (DNA): TGTGCCAGCAGTTACAGGCGGGGGGGTTACAATGAGCAGTTCTTC. This chain links TRBV6-2 or TRBV6-3 with TRBJ2-1; 9 nucleotides align to TRBD2. Per the germline V gene, CDR1 is MNHEY and CDR2 is SVGEGT. V trimming: 2 bases; J trimming: 4 bases; junction bases outside the gene matches: 3. This CDR3 is 15 amino acids long.

This clonotype was observed a few times. The chain links TRBV27 to TRBJ2-5, with D tentatively TRBD2 (6 bases). V lost 5 bases and J lost 2, with 12 bases in between. The CDR3 totals 14 residues. Germline lookup yields CDR1 MNHEY and CDR2 SMNVEV (reference sequence). The CDR3 sequence is CASSPQGLQETQYF. The CDR3 nucleotides are TGTGCCAGCAGTCCCCAGGGACTGCAAGAGACCCAGTACTTC.

The rearrangement uses TRBV6-2 or TRBV6-3 and TRBJ2-1; D may be TRBD1 (6 bases). The V gene lost 2 bases and the J gene lost 3 bases, with 11 bases spanning the gap. The CDR3 spans 15 residues. From germline, CDR1 is MNHEY and CDR2 SVGEGT. DNA of the CDR3: TGTGCCAGCAGTTACGCGGCAGGGGACTACAATGAGCAGTTCTTC. Encoded protein: CASSYAAGDYNEQFF.

The chain uses TRBV19 and TRBJ1-5; D ambiguous. Trimming cost V 6 bases and J 5 bases, with 8 bases left between them. The CDR3 has 12 amino acids. Germline values: CDR1 LNHDA, CDR2 SQIVND (reference sequence). The CDR3 protein is CASSLFDQPQHF. CDR3 in DNA: TGTGCCAGTAGCCTCTTTGATCAGCCCCAGCATTTT.

This chain uses TRBV4-1 with TRBJ2-7; 7 bases are shared with TRBD1. Germline values: CDR1 MGHRA, CDR2 YSYEKL. The CDR3 spans 17 residues. Trimming took 4 bases from V and 3 from J; bases not matched to a gene: 15. The CDR3 protein is CASSPFSTGLGVYEQYV. CDR3 nucleotides: TGCGCCAGCAGCCCTTTTTCGACAGGGCTTGGTGTCTACGAGCAGTACGTC.

This chain links TRBV5-1 with TRBJ2-7, with D possibly being TRBD2 (5 bases). The CDR3 contains 13 residues. Per germline, CDR1 SGHRS and CDR2 YFSETQ. V was trimmed by 5 bases and J by 3 bases, leaving 12 bases between them. The CDR3 sequence: CASRAEGGYEQYV. The CDR3 nucleotides are TGCGCCAGCAGGGCTGAGGGTGGCTACGAGCAGTACGTC.